This T cell receptor beta chain comes out of a study of shared clonotypes between healthy human individuals. Points from the study as a whole: Some naive CD4 clonotypes, around 4.9%, turned up in common across a handful of donors. In having few donors, the study represented limited genetic and exposure-history diversity. Rarefaction indicated that sorted-subset sequencing remained incomplete although depth was large.

V trimming: 2 bases; J trimming: 2 bases; junction bases outside the gene matches: 4. CDR1 and CDR2 (germline): SGHVS, FQNEAQ. The CDR3 totals 15 residues. The data were produced by immunoSEQ multiplex PCR, yet TCRdb's version contains in-frame clones alone and is incomplete. The table includes about 1.1 million clones, approximately 80% detected once. As to this clone: Antigen: not known.

This chain connects TRBV7-8 to TRBJ2-7; TRBD2 agrees at 9 bases. Sequencing was done on a sample of memory CD4+ T cells from PBMCs. The subset denotes: CD45RA-negative fraction. The TCR sequence derives from a man younger than 30 in good health. Some clones in this sample may be carry-over from other donors' samples. In DNA form, the CDR3 reads TGTGCCAGCAGCTTATCGGGCGGGAGGGCCTACGAGCAGTACTTC. Its protein product is CASSLSGGRAYEQYF.